These 20 T cell receptor beta chains were sequenced from one sample in a study of blood T cells in healthy people across ages. Primers used in a second PCR of roughly 6 to 11 cycles were a sample-barcoded 5' primer and a J-beta primer mix. A single record per CDR3 protein comes from TCRdb applying MiXCR to the 5' RACE reads. The sample has about 640,000 distinct CDR3 sequences; approximately 50% are singletons. Sequencing input: blood. The receptors were sampled from a man aged 60-69 years in good health.

The chain has TRBV6-1 and TRBJ1-2; D not resolved. CDR1 is MNHNS, CDR2 SASEGT, per germline. V shed 4 bases and J shed 5 bases, with 8 bases lying between them. CDR3 size: 12 residues. CDR3: CASSGVQYGYTF. The CDR3 DNA is TGTGCCAGCAGTGGGGTTCAGTATGGCTACACCTTC.

Worth noting for this clonotype: A much larger clonotype is one base distant, so this may be a read error. This sequence joins TRBV27 and TRBJ1-1; maybe TRBD1 (5 bases). CDR1 and CDR2 (germline): MNHEY, SMNVEV (reference sequence). The CDR3 loop spans 14 amino acids. V was trimmed by 7 bases and J by 1 base, leaving 13 bases between them. CDR3 sequence reads: CASTRADRNTEAFF. CDR3 nucleotide sequence: TGTGCCAGCACTCGAGCCGACAGGAACACTGAAGCTTTCTTT.

This clonotype appeared a few times. J is TRBJ2-3 and V is TRBV5-1, with no clear D. CDR3 length equals 15 residues. With 0 bases removed from V and 3 bases from J, the gap between germline ends came to 11 bases. Germline V gene lookup returns CDR1 SGHRS and CDR2 YFSETQ. Written as DNA, the CDR3 is TGCGCCAGCAGCTTGGACCCGAGAACTACAGATACGCAGTATTTT. This gives the protein CASSLDPRTTDTQYF.

This clonotype was observed a few times. This chain connects TRBV5-1 to TRBJ1-6; 7 nucleotides match TRBD1. V shed 0 bases, J shed 5 bases, and the junction held 2 bases outside the gene matches. The germline V gene has CDR1 SGHRS and CDR2 YFSETQ. The CDR3 is 15 residues long. CDR3 residues: CASSLGQGNNSPLHF. The CDR3 DNA reads TGCGCCAGCAGCTTGGGACAGGGTAATAATTCACCCCTCCACTTT.

The chain joins TRBV10-3 to TRBJ2-1; 9 bases are a match to TRBD2. This CDR3 comprises 13 residues. With V trimmed by 6 bases and J by 6 bases, 3 bases remained unmatched. The germline gives CDR1 ENHRY, CDR2 SYGVKD. The CDR3 sequence: CAIRGGLANEQFF. The CDR3 coding sequence is TGTGCCATCAGGGGGGGACTAGCCAATGAGCAGTTCTTC.

This chain uses TRBV7-6 with TRBJ2-3, with 10 bases fitting TRBD2. The V segment lost 5 bases and the J segment 3 bases; nucleotides outside the gene matches: 20. From germline, CDR1 is SGHVS and CDR2 FNYEAQ. The CDR3 contains 20 residues. CDR3 in amino acids: CASSKKVPSSGGTETDTQYF. DNA of the CDR3: TGTGCCAGCAGCAAGAAGGTCCCCTCTAGCGGGGGAACGGAAACAGATACGCAGTATTTT.

The chain's CDR3 is CASSPRGLDRRETQYF. CDR3 nucleotide sequence: TGTGCCAGCAGCCCAAGAGGACTAGATCGTCGAGAGACCCAGTACTTC. The gene calls are TRBV14 and TRBJ2-5; the match to TRBD2 covers 7 bases. In germline, CDR1 is SGHDN, CDR2 FVKESK. With 4 bases clipped from V and 4 bases from J, the junction kept 12 bases outside the gene matches. The CDR3 is 16 amino acids.

This chain uses TRBV6-5 with TRBJ2-1; D is undetermined. The V end lost 5 bases, the J end lost 7 bases, and 9 bases lay between the germline ends. The CDR3 spans 12 residues. Germline V gene sequence: CDR1 MNHEY, CDR2 SVGAGI. The CDR3 bases are TGTGCCAGCAGTAGACCGGAAAATGAGCAGTTCTTC. This encodes CASSRPENEQFF.

This chain connects TRBV2 to TRBJ2-3; TRBD2 agrees at 8 bases. The V gene's germline CDR1 is SNHLY and CDR2 FYNNEI. J was trimmed by 1 base and V by 7 bases; bases with no gene match: 7. The CDR3 is made up of 15 amino acids. CDR3 nucleotide sequence: TGTGCCAGCAAGGGTAGCGGGATAGGCACAGATACGCAGTATTTT. Protein sequence: CASKGSGIGTDTQYF. Full variable domain (rest looked up from reference TRBV2 and TRBJ2-3): EPEVTQTPSHQVTQMGQEVILRCVPISNHLYFYWYRQILGQKVEFLVSFYNNEISEKSEIFDDQFSVERPDGSNFTLKIRSTKLEDSAMYFCASKGSGIGTDTQYFGPGTRLTVL.

The chain couples TRBV15 to TRBJ2-7; a weak D match, TRBD2 (5 bases). Germline V gives CDR1 LNHNV, CDR2 YYDKDF (reference sequence). V was pared by 3 bases and J by 7 bases, with 10 bases between. The CDR3 consists of 12 residues. The chain's CDR3 is CATSSGSGEQYF. Here the CDR3 DNA reads TGTGCCACCAGCAGCGGTTCGGGGGAGCAGTACTTC.

The rearrangement joins TRBV3-1 to TRBJ1-2; D ambiguous. The V gene's germline CDR1 is LGHDT and CDR2 YNNKEL (reference sequence). CDR3 length: 15 residues. V was shortened by 0 bases and J by 0 bases, with 8 bases between the two germline ends. CDR3 protein: CASSQEGLSNYGYTF. In DNA, the CDR3 is TGTGCCAGCAGCCAAGAGGGCCTATCTAACTATGGCTACACCTTC.

The gene calls are TRBV11-2 and TRBJ2-7; weak D call: TRBD2 (6 bases). This CDR3 has 15 amino acids. CDR1 SGHAT and CDR2 FQNNGV come from the germline V gene. V lost 5 bases and J 2 bases, leaving 16 bases between the germline ends. The CDR3 protein is CASSGGLPPAYEQYF. The DNA for the CDR3 is TGTGCCAGCAGCGGAGGGTTACCCCCAGCCTACGAGCAGTACTTC.

CDR3 in amino acids: CASSRLPGQGARGYTF. CDR3 bases: TGTGCCAGCAGTCGACTTCCGGGACAGGGGGCGCGCGGCTACACCTTC. The chain links TRBV6-5 to TRBJ1-2; TRBD1 agrees at 12 bases. Germline V gene lookup returns CDR1 MNHEY and CDR2 SVGAGI. V was clipped by 5 bases and J by 8 bases; unmatched bases: 12. This CDR3 contains 16 residues.

This rearrangement joins TRBV4-1 to TRBJ2-3; D not resolved. With 0 bases removed from V and 10 bases from J, the gap between germline ends came to 17 bases. Looked up from germline, CDR1 is MGHRA and CDR2 is YSYEKL. The CDR3 sequence is 15 residues long. The CDR3 sequence is CASSQDGVVSEAQYF. Here the CDR3 DNA reads TGCGCCAGCAGCCAAGACGGCGTCGTCAGTGAGGCGCAGTATTTT.

Comment on this clonotype: A much larger clone lies one base from this, so it may be a read error. The chain links TRBV15 to TRBJ2-3; a weak D match, TRBD2 (5 bases). The CDR3 contains 14 residues. Germline V gene lookup returns CDR1 LNHNV and CDR2 YYDKDF (reference sequence). V was trimmed by 8 bases and J by 7 bases, leaving 19 bases between them. CDR3 coding DNA: TGTGCCACCGGCGGCGGAGGATACCTACATACGCAGTATTTT. Translating gives CATGGGGYLHTQYF.

The gene calls are TRBV28 and TRBJ1-1; D gene uncertain. Germline values: CDR1 MDHEN, CDR2 SYDVKM. The CDR3 has 13 amino acids. V lost 3 bases to trimming and J lost 1 base, with 6 bases between them. The CDR3 loop reads CASSFIGNTEAFF. In DNA form, the CDR3 reads TGTGCCAGCAGTTTTATAGGGAACACTGAAGCTTTCTTT.

This clonotype was recorded a few times. The chain joins TRBV5-1 to TRBJ2-1; D may be TRBD1 (5 bases). The CDR3 length is 14 residues. The germline gives CDR1 SGHRS, CDR2 YFSETQ. With 5 bases removed from V and 5 bases from J, the gap between germline ends came to 14 bases. The CDR3 reads CASRPRTINNEQFF. As DNA, the CDR3 is TGCGCCAGCAGACCCAGGACAATCAACAATGAGCAGTTCTTC.

The V gene is TRBV7-8, the J gene TRBJ2-3; 14 positions agree with TRBD2. The CDR3 has 19 amino acids. CDR1 is SGHVS and CDR2 is FQNEAQ in the germline V gene. J lost 2 bases, V lost 6 bases, and 13 bases had no gene match. For the CDR3, the DNA is TGTGCCAGCAGACGCGCCGGGACTAGCGGGGGTCCACTCACAGATACGCAGTATTTT. The encoded protein is CASRRAGTSGGPLTDTQYF.

This clonotype turned up a few times. The rearrangement uses TRBV6-2 or TRBV6-3 and TRBJ2-5, with unresolved D. V was shortened by 10 bases and J by 1 base, with 16 bases between the two germline ends. The CDR3 runs 14 residues. The germline gives CDR1 MNHEY, CDR2 SVGEGT. Written as DNA, the CDR3 is TGTGCCACGCGCGCCGGGCAATTCCAAGAGACCCAGTACTTC. It yields the protein CATRAGQFQETQYF.

CDR3 coding DNA: TGTGCCAGCAGCCGTGACAGAGAAGCTTTCTTT. Translation: CASSRDREAFF. This rearrangement joins TRBV6-5 to TRBJ1-1; perhaps TRBD1 as D (5 bases). The germline CDR1 and CDR2 sequences are MNHEY and SVGAGI. V gave up 6 bases and J gave up 8 bases, with 10 bases separating them. The CDR3 loop spans 11 amino acids.